This T cell receptor (beta chain) stems from a study of blood T cells in healthy people across ages. Trimming removed 0 bases at V and 7 bases at J, with 7 bases between. This CDR3 has 12 residues. The germline gives CDR1 DFQATT, CDR2 SNEGSKA (reference sequence). A J-beta primer mix and a sample-barcoded 5' primer were used in a second PCR of roughly 6 to 11 cycles. TCRdb independently ran MiXCR on the 5' RACE reads; one entry per CDR3 protein. The sample yields approximately 810,000 distinct CDR3 sequences, 36% seen once. The receptor's source is a man aged 18 to 35 in good health. Source material: blood. The genes are TRBV20-1 and TRBJ2-1; D uncertain. DNA of the CDR3: TGCAGTGCTAGAGAGGATGGGAATGAGCAGTTCTTC. Amino acid sequence: CSAREDGNEQFF.